Listed here are 16 T cell receptor beta chains from one sample, sequenced in a study of blood T cell repertoires in COVID-19. Some clones are missing from TCRdb's copy, which holds only in-frame ones; the method was immunoSEQ multiplex PCR. This sample yields fewer than 150,000 clones, of which about 90% are seen a single time; about 1% belongs to the top ten. The material sequenced was peripheral blood. The receptors derive from a woman in her forties or fifties with active or convalescent COVID-19.

J is TRBJ2-2 and V is TRBV19; tentative D call: TRBD1 (5 bases). V lost 8 bases and J 5 bases, leaving 24 bases between the germline ends. The CDR3 extends over 17 amino acids. Germline V lookup: CDR1 LNHDA, CDR2 SQIVND (reference sequence). Here the CDR3 reads CASYKGQGTFGTGELFF. The CDR3 nucleotides read TGTGCCAGTTATAAGGGGCAGGGAACCTTCGGGACCGGGGAGCTGTTTTTT.

The V call is TRBV28, the J call TRBJ2-1; TRBD2 matches at 11 bases. Trimming cost V 6 bases and J 7 bases; bases outside gene matches: 8. The CDR3 sequence is 15 residues long. Germline V gives CDR1 MDHEN, CDR2 SYDVKM. The CDR3 spells CASSPTSGIVNEQFF. The CDR3 DNA sequence: TGTGCCAGCAGCCCGACTAGCGGGATAGTGAATGAGCAGTTCTTC.

J is TRBJ1-6 and V is TRBV4-2, with 7 bases matching TRBD1. Germline V gives CDR1 LGHNA, CDR2 YNFKEQ. Unmatched junction bases numbered 2, after V lost 4 bases and J lost 5 bases. The CDR3 has 14 amino acids. The CDR3 DNA reads TGTGCCAGCAGCCCAGGGGGAAATAATTCACCCCTCCACTTT. Protein: CASSPGGNNSPLHF.

The V gene is TRBV28, the J gene TRBJ2-3; tentatively, D is TRBD1 (6 bases). The V end lost 3 bases, the J end lost 0 bases, and 13 bases lay between the germline ends. CDR1 and CDR2 (germline): MDHEN, SYDVKM. The CDR3 loop spans 16 amino acids. In DNA form, the CDR3 reads TGTGCCAGCAGTTTTGACAGGCCGTCTAGCACAGATACGCAGTATTTT. Its protein is CASSFDRPSSTDTQYF.

CDR3: CASSSLRRTHNEQFF. Written as DNA, the CDR3 is TGTGCCAGCAGCTCCCTTCGTCGGACTCACAATGAGCAGTTCTTC. The V call is TRBV11-2, the J call TRBJ2-1; the D gene is possibly TRBD2 (5 bases). From germline, CDR1 is SGHAT and CDR2 FQNNGV. The CDR3 loop spans 15 amino acids. The ends were cut back, 4 bases at V and 5 bases at J, with 15 bases in the middle. Drawing the rest from reference TRBV11-2 and TRBJ2-1, the complete variable domain is EAGVAQSPRYKIIEKRQSVAFWCNPISGHATLYWYQQILGQGPKLLIQFQNNGVVDDSQLPKDRFSAERLKGVDSTLKIQPAKLEDSAVYLCASSSLRRTHNEQFFGPGTRLTVL.

The chain recombines TRBV7-3 with TRBJ2-2; a possible D gene is TRBD2 (6 bases). Trimming pared 5 bases from V and 1 base from J, leaving 11 bases between. Germline V lookup: CDR1 SGHTA, CDR2 FQGTGA. The length of the CDR3 is 15 residues. The CDR3 DNA follows: TGTGCCAGCAGCAATGGGCGGGAGAACACCGGGGAGCTGTTTTTT. Its translation: CASSNGRENTGELFF. Filled out from reference TRBV7-3 and TRBJ2-2, the complete variable domain reads GAGVSQTPSNKVTEKGKYVELRCDPISGHTALYWYRQSLGQGPEFLIYFQGTGAADDSGLPNDRFFAVRPEGSVSTLKIQRTERGDSAVYLCASSNGRENTGELFFGEGSRLTVL.

This clone was seen a few times. The chain links TRBV28 to TRBJ2-6, with TRBD1 matching 10 bases. The CDR3 covers 16 residues. The junction had 4 bases not matched to a gene; V was cut back by 8 bases and J by 0 bases. The germline CDR1 and CDR2 sequences are MDHEN and SYDVKM. The CDR3: CASDRTGGSGANVLTF. CDR3 DNA: TGTGCCAGCGACCGGACAGGGGGCTCTGGGGCCAACGTCCTGACTTTC.

The rearrangement joins TRBV18 to TRBJ2-1; a weak D match, TRBD1 (6 bases). Trimming took off 6 bases at V and 3 bases at J, with 18 bases between the two ends. The germline CDR1 and CDR2 sequences are KGHSH and LQKENI. The CDR3 consists of 16 residues. CDR3 loop: CASSEEDSPHYNEQFF. As DNA, the CDR3 is TGTGCCAGCTCCGAGGAGGACAGCCCTCACTACAATGAGCAGTTCTTC.

This clone has a single count. The chain joins TRBV28 to TRBJ1-1, with TRBD1 as a possible D gene (6 bases). V was trimmed by 6 bases and J by 3 bases, leaving 20 bases between them. Germline loops: CDR1 MDHEN, CDR2 SYDVKM. The CDR3 contains 16 residues. The CDR3 coding sequence is TGTGCCAGCAGCCCACTTCGGGGGGGCATCGACACTGAAGCTTTCTTT. Its translation is CASSPLRGGIDTEAFF.

This rearrangement joins TRBV9 to TRBJ2-5, with D hard to call. The CDR3 has 16 residues. Germline values: CDR1 SGDLS, CDR2 YYNGEE. The ends were cut back, 0 bases at V and 1 base at J, with 13 bases in the middle. CDR3 loop: CASSVGPPEIQETQYF. The CDR3, as DNA: TGTGCCAGCAGCGTAGGCCCTCCGGAGATCCAAGAGACCCAGTACTTC.

The chain employs TRBV24-1 and TRBJ2-5; TRBD1 agrees at 7 bases. Germline V lookup: CDR1 KGHDR, CDR2 SFDVKD. The CDR3 contains 17 residues. The J segment lost 0 bases and the V segment lost 3 bases, leaving 9 bases of the junction unmatched. The CDR3 reads CATSDPTGQEYQETQYF. Here the CDR3 DNA reads TGTGCCACCAGTGATCCAACTGGACAGGAGTACCAAGAGACCCAGTACTTC.

The chain recombines TRBV7-9 with TRBJ2-7; TRBD1 is a possible D gene (6 bases). The CDR3 is made up of 13 amino acids. Trimming took 4 bases from V and 7 from J, leaving 14 bases between them. CDR1 and CDR2 from the germline V gene are SEHNR and FQNEAQ (reference sequence). The CDR3 nucleotides read TGTGCCAGCAGCTCGACAGGTCGTAGTGAGCAGTACTTC. Translated, it gives CASSSTGRSEQYF.

This clone was counted a single time. V is TRBV27 and J is TRBJ2-1, with D perhaps matching TRBD2 (6 bases). V was shortened by 6 bases and J by 2 bases, with 17 bases between the two germline ends. CDR1 is MNHEY, CDR2 SMNVEV, per germline (reference sequence). The CDR3 covers 16 residues. The CDR3, as DNA: TGTGCCAGCAGCCGACTAGAGGGGAGGCCCTACAATGAGCAGTTCTTC. This sequence encodes CASSRLEGRPYNEQFF.

This chain connects TRBV27 to TRBJ2-3; weak D call: TRBD1 (5 bases). V was shortened by 6 bases and J by 7 bases, with 14 bases between the two germline ends. CDR3 size: 13 residues. Germline V lookup: CDR1 MNHEY, CDR2 SMNVEV (reference sequence). The CDR3 loop reads CASSPLGPHTQYF. The CDR3 DNA reads as TGTGCCAGCAGCCCTTTGGGGCCTCATACGCAGTATTTT.

This chain links TRBV18 with TRBJ2-1; D may be TRBD2 (6 bases). The length of the CDR3 is 15 residues. Germline CDR1 is KGHSH and CDR2 is LQKENI. V was pared by 5 bases and J by 3 bases, with 14 bases between. Here the CDR3 reads CASSTLASDYNEQFF. In DNA form, the CDR3 reads TGTGCCAGCTCAACTCTAGCGAGTGACTACAATGAGCAGTTCTTC.

This chain joins TRBV3-1 (or the pseudogene TRBV3-2) and TRBJ1-2, with a possible D match to TRBD1 (5 bases). In germline, CDR1 is LGHDT, CDR2 YNNKEL (reference sequence). CDR3 length: 15 residues. Trimming shortened V by 4 bases and J by 4 bases, and 16 bases separated the two germline ends. CDR3 DNA sequence: TGTGCCAGCAGCCCCCAGGGCGGGATGGGCTATGGCTACACCTTC. It translates to CASSPQGGMGYGYTF.